The 16 T cell receptor beta chains below come from one sample, sequenced in a study of T cells after yellow fever vaccination. In TCRdb, the 5' RACE reads were re-called with MiXCR into one record per CDR3 protein. The sample lists over 120,000 distinct CDR3 sequences; about 6.9% were seen once. The material sequenced was CD4+ T cells sorted from PBMCs, taken 10 days after the yellow fever booster vaccination. The receptors shown here come from a man aged 30 to 45 who received the YFV17D yellow fever vaccine.

There are many counts of this clonotype. The chain carries TRBV29-1 and TRBJ2-3; D ambiguous. The germline V gene encodes CDR1 SQVTM and CDR2 ANQGSEA. This CDR3 spans 10 amino acids. Trimming removed 5 bases at V and 4 bases at J, with 4 bases between. For the CDR3, the DNA is TGCAGCGTTTCTTCAGATACGCAGTATTTT. The encoded protein is CSVSSDTQYF.

This clonotype showed up many times. This chain links TRBV5-5 with TRBJ1-6, with D possibly being TRBD1 (5 bases). CDR1 is SGHKS, CDR2 YYEKEE, per germline (reference sequence). V shed 1 base and J shed 10 bases, with 9 bases lying between them. The CDR3 spans 13 residues. CDR3 region: CASSLLRDSPLHF. In DNA, the CDR3 is TGTGCCAGCAGCTTGCTGAGGGACTCACCCCTCCACTTT.

This clonotype was observed many times. The rearrangement uses TRBV3-1 and TRBJ2-7, with 7 bases that match TRBD2. Germline lookup yields CDR1 LGHDT and CDR2 YNNKEL (reference sequence). V dropped 0 bases and J dropped 5; count of bases not matched to a gene: 4. The CDR3 contains 14 residues. The chain's CDR3 is CASSQDWAGDEQYF. For the CDR3, the DNA is TGTGCCAGCAGCCAAGATTGGGCGGGAGACGAGCAGTACTTC.

This clonotype was detected many times. The chain links TRBV7-2 to TRBJ2-3; D gene uncertain. Germline CDR1 and CDR2: SGHTA and FQGNSA. CDR3 length: 16 residues. Deletions cut 2 bases from V and 0 bases from J, with 12 bases between. CDR3 residues: CASSLTPRASTDTQYF. The CDR3 DNA follows: TGTGCCAGCAGCTTAACCCCTAGGGCTAGCACAGATACGCAGTATTTT.

This clonotype appeared a few times. The CDR3 loop reads CASSETSGMDTGELFF. The CDR3 DNA sequence: TGTGCCAGCTCAGAAACTAGCGGGATGGACACCGGGGAGCTGTTTTTT. V and J are TRBV18 and TRBJ2-2, with 10 bases lining up with TRBD2. There are 16 residues in the CDR3. Germline-derived CDR1 and CDR2 are KGHSH and LQKENI. V lost 5 bases, J lost 3 bases, and 6 bases stayed unmatched.

This clonotype was detected many times. This chain connects TRBV10-3 to TRBJ1-4; D remains unclear. Germline V gene sequence: CDR1 ENHRY, CDR2 SYGVKD. The CDR3 extends over 17 amino acids. Between the trimmed V and J ends, which lost 5 bases and 3 bases, there was a span of 19 bases. CDR3 DNA: TGTGCCATCAGTCGAGAGGGCCCGGCAGCGGCTAATGAAAAACTGTTTTTT. Encoded protein: CAISREGPAAANEKLFF.

This clonotype was found many times. This sequence joins TRBV4-1 and TRBJ1-4; maybe TRBD1 (5 bases). The CDR3 spans 14 residues. From germline, CDR1 is MGHRA and CDR2 YSYEKL. The germline V and J ends were trimmed by 4 bases and 7 bases, with 13 bases remaining between them. CDR3 sequence: CASSLQGPSEKLFF. In DNA, the CDR3 is TGCGCCAGCAGCCTCCAGGGCCCGAGTGAAAAACTGTTTTTT.

This clonotype was counted only a few times. The chain uses TRBV7-2 and TRBJ2-7; D remains unclear. The ends were cut back, 5 bases at V and 3 bases at J, with 17 bases in the middle. Looked up from germline, CDR1 is SGHTA and CDR2 is FQGNSA. This CDR3 contains 15 residues. CDR3 in DNA: TGTGCCAGCAGCGTCGTCCACACCCGAAACTACGAGCAGTACTTC. It is translated as CASSVVHTRNYEQYF.

V and J are TRBV5-1 and TRBJ1-3; 7 bases match TRBD1. CDR3 size: 14 residues. V lost 4 bases, J lost 2 bases, and 3 bases stayed unmatched. Germline V CDR1 and CDR2: SGHRS, YFSETQ. CDR3 protein: CASSPGTAGNTIYF. CDR3 bases: TGCGCCAGCAGCCCCGGGACAGCTGGAAACACCATATATTTT.

This clonotype showed up many times. The chain combines TRBV6-1 with TRBJ1-3; maybe TRBD1 (5 bases). This CDR3 is built from 15 residues. The ends were cut back, 0 bases at V and 9 bases at J, with 15 bases in the middle. The V gene's germline CDR1 is MNHNS and CDR2 SASEGT. The CDR3 DNA sequence: TGTGCCAGCAGTGAAGCGACACCGAGGGGTAGCACCATATATTTT. Encoded protein: CASSEATPRGSTIYF.

This clonotype occurred many times. As DNA, the CDR3 is TGCAGTAGCGGCAGGGGGGAAGAGACCCAGTACTTC. Amino acid sequence: CSSGRGEETQYF. The chain joins TRBV20-1 to TRBJ2-5; TRBD1 might be the D (7 bases). Germline lookup yields CDR1 DFQATT and CDR2 SNEGSKA (reference sequence). Trimming cost V 8 bases and J 3 bases, with 13 bases left between them. This CDR3 has 12 amino acids.

This clonotype was found a few times. The genes are TRBV7-9 and TRBJ2-5, with 8 bases matching TRBD1. Per the germline V gene, CDR1 is SEHNR and CDR2 is FQNEAQ (reference sequence). Trimming removed 5 bases from V and 2 bases from J; junction bases left unmatched: 4. CDR3 length: 14 residues. For the CDR3, the DNA is TGTGCCAGCAGCCTAACAGGGGGTCAAGAGACCCAGTACTTC. As protein: CASSLTGGQETQYF.

This clonotype was observed at least ten times. The chain recombines TRBV5-1 with TRBJ1-5; D unresolved. CDR1 and CDR2 from the germline V gene are SGHRS and YFSETQ. The ends were cut back, 1 base at V and 4 bases at J, with 9 bases in the middle. The CDR3 covers 14 residues. The CDR3 spells CASSLIEGNQPQHF. The DNA of the CDR3 is TGCGCCAGCAGCTTGATTGAGGGTAATCAGCCCCAGCATTTT. Combining the CDR3 with reference TRBV5-1 and TRBJ1-5 gives the whole variable domain KAGVTQTPRYLIKTRGQQVTLSCSPISGHRSVSWYQQTPGQGLQFLFEYFSETQRNKGNFPGRFSGRQFSNSRSEMNVSTLELGDSALYLCASSLIEGNQPQHFGDGTRLSIL.

This clonotype was detected many times. The gene calls are TRBV29-1 and TRBJ2-3; 7 nucleotides agree with TRBD2. Germline V lookup: CDR1 SQVTM, CDR2 ANQGSEA. The V segment lost 4 bases and the J segment 5 bases; nucleotides outside the gene matches: 6. The CDR3 is 13 residues long. The CDR3 here is CSVAPSGLDTQYF. The DNA for the CDR3 is TGCAGCGTTGCCCCTAGCGGTTTAGATACGCAGTATTTT.

This clonotype has at least ten counts. This sequence joins TRBV7-2 and TRBJ2-2; D might be TRBD2 (5 bases). The V gene's germline CDR1 is SGHTA and CDR2 FQGNSA. The CDR3 length is 16 residues. Deletions cut 2 bases from V and 1 base from J, with 11 bases between. The DNA of the CDR3 is TGTGCCAGCAGCTTACTAGGACTGAGGAACACCGGGGAGCTGTTTTTT. It yields the protein CASSLLGLRNTGELFF. Together with reference TRBV7-2 and TRBJ2-2, the CDR3 gives the full variable domain: GAGVSQSPSNKVTEKGKDVELRCDPISGHTALYWYRQSLGQGLEFLIYFQGNSAPDKSGLPSDRFSAERTGGSVSTLTIQRTQQEDSAVYLCASSLLGLRNTGELFFGEGSRLTVL.

The chain employs TRBV9 and TRBJ2-4, with D possibly TRBD2 on 6 matching bases. Germline V CDR1 and CDR2: SGDLS, YYNGEE. CDR3 length equals 11 residues. Trimming shortened V by 7 bases and J by 6 bases, and 8 bases separated the two germline ends. In DNA form, the CDR3 reads TGTGCCAGCGGGGACTCAAACATTCAGTACTTC. Amino acids: CASGDSNIQYF.